A single sample is the source of the 24 T cell receptor beta chains below, sequenced in a study of regulatory T cells in long-lasting Graves disease. Time point noted: newly diagnosed GD, antithyroid drugs for less than 3 months. Preparation of the TCR library used RNA extracted from PBMCs. Construction of TCR beta libraries relied on iRepertoire HTBI primers and on Arm-PCR targeting CDR3 regions. MiXCR, run by TCRdb on the multiplex PCR reads, gives a single entry per CDR3 protein. The table records 350,000 to 550,000 distinct CDR3 sequences, 12% to 15% of them present only once. This same sample was also part of a study on T cells in Graves' hyperthyroidism and ophthalmopathy.

Sample: peripheral blood mononuclear cells (PBMCs), taken at new diagnosis, from a patient treated with antithyroid drugs. The receptors were sampled from a woman aged 45-59 years with Graves disease.

In nucleotides, the CDR3 is TGTGCCAGCAGCCCACCGGGACTAGTCTTCTGGAACACCGGGGAGCTGTTTTTT. Translated, it gives CASSPPGLVFWNTGELFF. The genes are TRBV9 and TRBJ2-2; TRBD2 aligns across 8 bases. The junction had 12 bases not matched to a gene; V was cut back by 4 bases and J by 1 base. This CDR3 contains 18 residues. Germline V gene lookup returns CDR1 SGDLS and CDR2 YYNGEE.

This clonotype occurred once. CDR3 nucleotides: TGTGCCAGCAGTGAAACGGGGTTGGAGACCCAGTACTTC. This gives the protein CASSETGLETQYF. This sequence joins TRBV6-1 and TRBJ2-5; D possibly corresponds to TRBD2 (5 bases). The V end was cut by 2 bases, the J end by 5 bases, with 9 bases between. Germline lookup yields CDR1 MNHNS and CDR2 SASEGT. CDR3 size: 13 residues.

CDR3 loop: CSVEKVVGRITDTQYF. The CDR3 region has the DNA TGCAGCGTTGAAAAGGTGGTGGGCAGAATCACAGATACGCAGTATTTT. This chain connects TRBV29-1 to TRBJ2-3; D uncertain. The V end was cut by 2 bases, the J end by 2 bases, with 17 bases between. This CDR3 contains 16 residues. Germline V lookup: CDR1 SQVTM, CDR2 ANQGSEA.

The sample holds many counts of this clonotype. The chain uses TRBV3-1 and TRBJ1-5; maybe TRBD1 (5 bases). This CDR3 has 15 amino acids. Trimming pared 1 base from V and 3 bases from J, leaving 10 bases between. Germline CDR1 LGHDT, CDR2 YNNKEL (reference sequence). This chain's CDR3 is CASSQGGGTNQPQHF. The CDR3 nucleotides are TGTGCCAGCAGCCAAGGGGGCGGCACCAATCAGCCCCAGCATTTT.

This clonotype came up many times. The chain uses TRBV18 and TRBJ2-3; D is ambiguous. Germline V gives CDR1 KGHSH, CDR2 LQKENI. With 1 base removed from V and 3 bases from J, the gap between germline ends came to 11 bases. The CDR3 has 15 amino acids. The CDR3 region is CASSPLSRRTDTQYF. As DNA, the CDR3 is TGTGCCAGCTCACCACTATCCCGGCGTACAGATACGCAGTATTTT.

V gene TRBV5-1 combines with J gene TRBJ2-2; either TRBD1 or TRBD2 may supply D (5 bases each). CDR1 and CDR2 (germline): SGHRS, YFSETQ. V gave up 6 bases and J gave up 0 bases, with 15 bases separating them. The CDR3 contains 16 residues. In DNA, the CDR3 is TGCGCCAGCACTCTCCTCGGGACGGCGAACACCGGGGAGCTGTTTTTT. Protein sequence: CASTLLGTANTGELFF.

This clonotype came up many times. The V call is TRBV3-1, the J call TRBJ2-1; 9 bases are a match to TRBD2. Germline lookup yields CDR1 LGHDT and CDR2 YNNKEL (reference sequence). The V and J ends lost 2 bases and 8 bases, in that order; junction bases with no gene match: 7. This CDR3 is built from 15 residues. The CDR3 nucleotides are TGTGCCAGCAGCCAACCGGGACTAGCCATCGATGAGCAGTTCTTC. Protein sequence: CASSQPGLAIDEQFF.

This clonotype was observed at least ten times. This chain uses TRBV27 with TRBJ1-5; D remains ambiguous. The V end lost 6 bases, the J end lost 5 bases, and 11 bases lay between the germline ends. This CDR3 is built from 13 residues. Germline CDR1 reads MNHEY; CDR2 reads SMNVEV (reference sequence). CDR3 DNA sequence: TGTGCCAGCAGCATTTGGCGGGATCAGCCCCAGCATTTT. As protein: CASSIWRDQPQHF.

This clonotype was counted only a few times. V is TRBV20-1 and J is TRBJ1-6; D call uncertain. The CDR3 runs to 17 residues. Trimming left V 0 bases short and J 0 bases short, with 12 bases between. Germline V gene data show CDR1 as DFQATT and CDR2 as SNEGSKA (reference sequence). In DNA form, the CDR3 reads TGCAGTGCTAGAGATCTGAAGATGAGCTCCTATAATTCACCCCTCCACTTT. Translated, it gives CSARDLKMSSYNSPLHF.

This clonotype was found a few times. The genes are TRBV11-2 and TRBJ2-7; D gene unclear. V lost 5 bases to trimming and J lost 0 bases, with 17 bases between them. This CDR3 region has 16 residues. Germline values: CDR1 SGHAT, CDR2 FQNNGV. Here the CDR3 reads CASSPGRQTLSYEQYF. CDR3 nucleotide sequence: TGTGCCAGCAGCCCTGGCCGGCAGACTCTCTCCTACGAGCAGTACTTC.

This clonotype was detected only a few times. This chain links TRBV7-8 with TRBJ1-6, with D maybe TRBD1 (5 bases). The V gene's germline CDR1 is SGHVS and CDR2 FQNEAQ. V gave up 1 base and J gave up 7 bases, with 14 bases separating them. The CDR3 totals 16 residues. The CDR3 DNA sequence: TGTGCCAGCAGCTTAGGGGCCGGGACCGGGAATTCACCCCTCCACTTT. Amino acid sequence: CASSLGAGTGNSPLHF.

There are a few counts of this clonotype. A read error may account for a junction end that differs from germline. The V call is TRBV10-3, the J call TRBJ1-1; maybe TRBD1 (6 bases). CDR1 and CDR2 (germline): ENHRY, SYGVKD. The CDR3 spans 14 residues. CDR3 coding DNA: TGTGCCATCAGGGGGGACACCCTGAACACTGAAGTTTTCTTT. It specifies CAIRGDTLNTEVFF.

Many counts were recorded for this clonotype. This rearrangement joins TRBV12-3 or TRBV12-4 to TRBJ2-3, with TRBD1 identical over 7 bases. V dropped 6 bases and J dropped 10; count of bases not matched to a gene: 10. CDR3 length: 13 amino acids. The CDR3 DNA is TGTGCCAGCAGATACAGACAGGGTGAGGCGCAGTATTTT. Translated, it gives CASRYRQGEAQYF.

In its sample, this clonotype was seen a few times. The chain combines TRBV6-1 with TRBJ1-5; 7 positions match TRBD1. Germline lookup yields CDR1 MNHNS and CDR2 SASEGT. There are 14 residues in the CDR3. The V and J ends lost 6 bases and 10 bases, in that order; junction bases with no gene match: 12. The CDR3 region has the DNA TGTGCCAGCAGCAACCGGGACAGCCTTGATCCCCAGCATTTT. Translating it yields CASSNRDSLDPQHF.

For this clonotype: A much larger clonotype is one base distant, so this may be a read error. The rearrangement links TRBV5-1 to TRBJ1-1; the D gene is possibly TRBD1 (5 bases). This CDR3 has 13 amino acids. Per germline, CDR1 SGHRS and CDR2 YFSETQ. The DNA of the CDR3 is TGCGTCAGCAGGCCGGGACTAGACACTGAAGCTTTCTTT. This encodes CVSRPGLDTEAFF. Full variable domain (rest looked up from reference TRBV5-1 and TRBJ1-1): KAGVTQTPRYLIKTRGQQVTLSCSPISGHRSVSWYQQTPGQGLQFLFEYFSETQRNKGNFPGRFSGRQFSNSRSEMNVSTLELGDSALYLCVSRPGLDTEAFFGQGTRLTVV.

The sample holds a few counts of this clonotype. The chain uses TRBV27 and TRBJ1-5; the D is unclear. V shed 8 bases and J shed 4 bases, with 21 bases lying between them. This CDR3 has 16 residues. The V gene's germline CDR1 is MNHEY and CDR2 SMNVEV (reference sequence). The CDR3 DNA sequence: TGTGCCAGCCACGAGCAGGAGGAGACTAGTAATCAGCCCCAGCATTTT. Translation: CASHEQEETSNQPQHF.

This clonotype was seen many times. This chain connects TRBV20-1 to TRBJ2-2; 8 bases align to TRBD1. The CDR3 extends over 15 amino acids. The J segment lost 3 bases and the V segment lost 3 bases, leaving 6 bases of the junction unmatched. Germline CDR1 is DFQATT and CDR2 is SNEGSKA (reference sequence). The CDR3 loop reads CSARPGQDHTGELFF. The CDR3 bases are TGCAGTGCTAGGCCGGGACAGGATCACACCGGGGAGCTGTTTTTT.

The J gene is TRBJ2-5, the V gene TRBV25-1; the D gene is possibly TRBD2 (5 bases). Trimming removed 3 bases at V and 4 bases at J, with 12 bases between. Germline V gene lookup returns CDR1 MGHDK and CDR2 SYGVNS. CDR3 length equals 14 residues. CDR3 coding DNA: TGTGCCAGCAGTGATACTAGAAGCCCAGAGACCCAGTACTTC. Translated: CASSDTRSPETQYF. Based on the CDR3 plus reference TRBV25-1 and TRBJ2-5, the full variable domain is EADIYQTPRYLVIGTGKKITLECSQTMGHDKMYWYQQDPGMELHLIHYSYGVNSTEKGDLSSESTVSRIRTEHFPLTLESARPSHTSQYLCASSDTRSPETQYFGPGTRLLVL.

V and J are TRBV7-3 and TRBJ2-5; D gene unclear. This CDR3 has 15 amino acids. V was pared by 1 base and J by 1 base, with 10 bases between. The V gene's germline CDR1 is SGHTA and CDR2 FQGTGA. CDR3 loop: CASSLNSPPQETQYF. For the CDR3, the DNA is TGTGCCAGCAGCTTAAATTCCCCCCCCCAAGAGACCCAGTACTTC.

In its sample, this clonotype was seen many times. The chain links TRBV2 to TRBJ2-7; D is unclear. Germline loops: CDR1 SNHLY, CDR2 FYNNEI. The CDR3 is made up of 12 amino acids. Trimming cost V 7 bases and J 4 bases, with 11 bases left between them. CDR3 DNA sequence: TGTGCCAGCACCGAAGGGCAGTACGAGCAGTACTTC. Translating gives CASTEGQYEQYF.

In its sample, this clonotype was seen a few times. The V and J genes are TRBV25-1 and TRBJ2-1; 9 nucleotides match TRBD2. CDR3 size: 19 residues. CDR1 and CDR2 (germline): MGHDK, SYGVNS. J gave up 0 bases and V 5 bases, and 14 bases lay outside the gene matches. The CDR3 sequence is CASSPNIQVSGSSYNEQFF. For the CDR3, the DNA is TGTGCCAGCAGTCCAAATATTCAAGTTAGCGGGAGCTCCTACAATGAGCAGTTCTTC. The full variable domain, rest sourced from reference TRBV25-1 and TRBJ2-1, is EADIYQTPRYLVIGTGKKITLECSQTMGHDKMYWYQQDPGMELHLIHYSYGVNSTEKGDLSSESTVSRIRTEHFPLTLESARPSHTSQYLCASSPNIQVSGSSYNEQFFGPGTRLTVL.

This clonotype appeared many times. This chain joins TRBV11-2 and TRBJ1-2; no clear D. Germline V gene sequence: CDR1 SGHAT, CDR2 FQNNGV. Trimming took off 3 bases at V and 5 bases at J, with 13 bases between the two ends. CDR3 length: 14 amino acids. CDR3 amino acids: CASSLAGIQYGYTF. CDR3 bases: TGTGCCAGCAGCTTGGCTGGGATACAATATGGCTACACCTTC.

This clonotype has more than one count but fewer than ten. The CDR3 region has the DNA TGCAGCGTTGGGGTGCTAGCGGGAGACAATGAGCAGTTCTTC. Its protein product is CSVGVLAGDNEQFF. The chain is built from TRBV29-1 and TRBJ2-1; 10 positions agree with TRBD2. CDR3 length equals 14 residues. Germline CDR1 SQVTM, CDR2 ANQGSEA. J gave up 5 bases and V 4 bases, and 5 bases lay outside the gene matches.

On this clonotype: Its ends do not fully match the called genes, so a read error is possible. The CDR3 region is CGASPEWDEQYF. The CDR3 DNA is TGCGGTGCTTCCCCCGAATGGGACGAGCAGTACTTC. The chain recombines TRBV20-1 with TRBJ2-7; D remains ambiguous. The CDR3 consists of 12 residues. Germline V gene data show CDR1 as DFQATT and CDR2 as SNEGSKA (reference sequence).